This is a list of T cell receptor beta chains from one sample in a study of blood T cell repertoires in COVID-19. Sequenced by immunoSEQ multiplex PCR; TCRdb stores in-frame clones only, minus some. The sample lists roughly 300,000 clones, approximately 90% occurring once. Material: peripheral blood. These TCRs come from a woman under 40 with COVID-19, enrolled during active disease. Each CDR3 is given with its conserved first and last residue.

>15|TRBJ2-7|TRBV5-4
CASSLAPSGTYEQYF
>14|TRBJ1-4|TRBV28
CASSFRPPDEKLFF
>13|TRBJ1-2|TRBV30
CAWRRAKGYGYTF
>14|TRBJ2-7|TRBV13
CASSRPGKGTEQYF
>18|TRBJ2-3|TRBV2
CASSEVGVGTGATDTQYF
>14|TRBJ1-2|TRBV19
CASSGVGRLFGYTF
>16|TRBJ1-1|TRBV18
CASSLDTGGWGTEAFF
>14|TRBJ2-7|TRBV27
CASSLMTGSYEQYF
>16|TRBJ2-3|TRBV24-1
CATSDPEREVTDTQYF
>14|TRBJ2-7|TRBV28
CASTGAQGSYEQYF
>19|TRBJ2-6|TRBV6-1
CASSGRPRGPLSGANVLTF
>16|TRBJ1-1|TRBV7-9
CASRADLGAANTEAFF
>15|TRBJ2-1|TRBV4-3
CASSQDNRAGDEQFF
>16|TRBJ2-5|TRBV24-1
CATSGPLGTGGETQYF
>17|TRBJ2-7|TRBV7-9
CASSSLKVQRETNEQYF
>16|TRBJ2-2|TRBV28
CASSLGVGGVTGELFF
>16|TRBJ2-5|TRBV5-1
CASQAGLAGGGETQYF
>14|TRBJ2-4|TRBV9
CASSVAPAGDIQYF
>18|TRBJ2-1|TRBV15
CATSNHGSGRGTYNEQFF
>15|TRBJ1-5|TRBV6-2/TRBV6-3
CASSIETVSNQPQHF
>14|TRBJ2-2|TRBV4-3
CASSQDKGYGELFF
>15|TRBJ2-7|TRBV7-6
CASSLEGGRGYEQYF
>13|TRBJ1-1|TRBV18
CASSRTGTTEAFF
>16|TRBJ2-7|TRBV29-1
CSVEDLRDRVVEEQYF
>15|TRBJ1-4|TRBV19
CASSIGGALNEKLFF
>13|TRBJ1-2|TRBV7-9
CASSLGTGNGYTF
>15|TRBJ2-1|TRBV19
CASSIPGLAGGPQFF
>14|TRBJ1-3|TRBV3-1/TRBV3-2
CASSQVRGANTIYF
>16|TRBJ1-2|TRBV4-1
CASSYRPGQGVYGYTF
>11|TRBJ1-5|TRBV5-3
CARSPPGPQHF
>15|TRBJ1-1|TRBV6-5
CATIPGTGVLTEAFF
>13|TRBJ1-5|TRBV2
CASSARGLQPQHF
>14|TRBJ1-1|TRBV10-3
CAISEEFVDTEAFF
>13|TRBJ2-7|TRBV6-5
CASRGAGAREQYF
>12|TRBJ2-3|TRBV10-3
CAMGTSTDTQYF
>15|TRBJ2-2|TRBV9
CASSVDTLGPGELFF
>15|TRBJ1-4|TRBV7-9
CASSSSDGMRGKLFF
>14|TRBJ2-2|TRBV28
CASSSPADTGELFF
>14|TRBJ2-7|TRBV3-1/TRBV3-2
CASSPRGGPGEQYF
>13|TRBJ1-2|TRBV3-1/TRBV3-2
CASSRGGNYGYTF
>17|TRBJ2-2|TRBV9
CASSQGAGGPFGGELFF
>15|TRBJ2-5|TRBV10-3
CAISESRTGEETQYF
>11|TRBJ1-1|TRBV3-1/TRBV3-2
CASSLDTEAFF
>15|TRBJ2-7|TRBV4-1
CASSQGLAGTYEQYF
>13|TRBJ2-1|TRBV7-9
CASSLGRTNEQFF
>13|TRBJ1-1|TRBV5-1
CASSFGGVGEAFF
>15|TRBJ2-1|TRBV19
CASSITGTESNEQFF
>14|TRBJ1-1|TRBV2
CASSEPAGGTEAFF
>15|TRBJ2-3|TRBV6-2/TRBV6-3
CASSYVSGSTDTQYF
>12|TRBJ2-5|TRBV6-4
CASSDEGGEGDF
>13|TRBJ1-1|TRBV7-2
CASSSGPGAEAFF
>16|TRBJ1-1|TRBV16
CASSKRDSVSNTEAFF
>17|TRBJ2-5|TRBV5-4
CASSPGTSGRGAETQYF
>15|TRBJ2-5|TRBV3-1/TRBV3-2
CASSQVLSSWETQYF
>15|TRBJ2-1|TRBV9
CASSAPSGYYNEQFF
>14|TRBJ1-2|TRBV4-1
CASSHMGLEYGYTF
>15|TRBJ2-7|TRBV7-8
CASSSPGQGAVEQYF